Listed below are T cell receptor beta chains from one sample, sequenced in a study of blood T cell repertoires in COVID-19. Here immunoSEQ multiplex PCR was the method, and the copy in TCRdb shows in-frame clones only, minus some. The sample shows tens of thousands of clones, roughly four fifths of them seen only once. Material: peripheral blood. Every receptor here comes from a woman aged 55 to 70 with acute or convalescent COVID-19. Both conserved end residues are part of each CDR3. The D gene is left open where the match is weak. The size entry is marked missing in some rows and otherwise reads once, few, many or a size class.

CASSPRQGASNEQFF TGCGCCAGCAGCCCTAGACAGGGGGCCAGTAATGAGCAGTTCTTC . TRBJ2-1 TRBD1 TRBV23-1
CASSRGGVSSYEQYF TGTGCCAGCTCACGAGGAGGGGTGAGCTCCTACGAGCAGTACTTC . TRBJ2-7 . TRBV18
CASSYYTEAFF TGTGCCAGCAGTTATTACACTGAAGCTTTCTTT . TRBJ1-1 . TRBV2
CASRTGTANTGELFF TGCGCCAGCAGGACCGGGACAGCGAACACCGGGGAGCTGTTTTTT . TRBJ2-2 TRBD1 TRBV5-1
CASSLYYGTSGNNEQFF TGTGCCAGTAGTCTGTATTACGGGACTAGCGGCAACAATGAGCAGTTCTTC . TRBJ2-1 TRBD2 TRBV19
CASSYWTDTEAFF TGTGCCAGCAGTTACTGGACAGACACTGAAGCTTTCTTT once TRBJ1-1 . TRBV6-5
CASRAAGALANGYTF TGTGCCAGCAGGGCCGCAGGGGCGTTGGCGAATGGCTACACCTTC . TRBJ1-2 . TRBV25-1
CASSGTGNNQPQHF TGTGCCAGCAGCGGGACAGGAAACAATCAGCCCCAGCATTTT . TRBJ1-5 TRBD1 TRBV6-5
CASSYSEMNTEAFF TGTGCCAGCAGTTACAGCGAGATGAACACTGAAGCTTTCTTT . TRBJ1-1 . TRBV6-5
CASSLGQGKYEQYF TGTGCCAGCAGCCTGGGACAGGGAAAATACGAGCAGTACTTC few TRBJ2-7 TRBD1 TRBV5-6
CASSQDRAEQYF TGTGCCAGCAGCCAAGATCGAGCGGAGCAGTACTTC few TRBJ2-7 . TRBV4-2
CASSRTSGALYNEQFF TGTGCCAGTAGTAGGACCAGCGGGGCCCTCTACAATGAGCAGTTCTTC . TRBJ2-1 TRBD2 TRBV19
CASSFRQGAGTGELFF TGTGCCAGCAGTTTTAGGCAGGGGGCGGGCACCGGGGAGCTGTTTTTT . TRBJ2-2 TRBD1 TRBV28
CASSYAGINSPLHF TGTGCCAGCAGCTATGCCGGGATCAATTCACCCCTCCACTTT few TRBJ1-6 . TRBV7-3
CASSVVAGRTGELFF TGTGCCAGCAGCGTAGTCGCAGGGCGGACCGGGGAGCTGTTTTTT . TRBJ2-2 . TRBV9
CASSGTGSDSPLHF TGCGCCAGCAGTGGGACAGGATCTGATTCACCCCTCCACTTT . TRBJ1-6 TRBD1 TRBV5-1
CASSLRDYGYTF TGTGCCAGCAGCTTACGGGACTATGGCTACACCTTC . TRBJ1-2 . TRBV13
CASSEETGRGDNEQFF TGTGCCAGCAGCGAAGAGACAGGGCGTGGAGATAATGAGCAGTTCTTC few TRBJ2-1 TRBD1 TRBV11-3
CASSSLEGVGEKLFF TGTGCCAGCAGCTCCCTCGAGGGGGTTGGGGAAAAACTGTTTTTT . TRBJ1-4 . TRBV7-9
CASSVGGGPAGSEQFF TGTGCCAGCAGCGTAGGGGGAGGGCCCGCGGGGAGTGAGCAGTTCTTC . TRBJ2-1 TRBD2 TRBV9
CASSMEKGARLFF TGTGCCAGTAGTATGGAAAAGGGGGCTAGGCTGTTTTTT . TRBJ1-4 TRBD1 TRBV19
CASSLGEGDPGTF TGCGCCAGCAGCTTGGGGGAGGGGGACCCTGGCACCTTC . TRBJ1-2 . TRBV5-1
CASRPRRAGDSPLHF TGTGCCAGCAGGCCGCGGAGGGCCGGGGATTCACCCCTCCACTTT . TRBJ1-6 . TRBV28
CASSPQGSNSPLHF TGTGCCAGCAGCCCACAGGGCTCGAATTCACCCCTCCACTTT . TRBJ1-6 . TRBV9
CAISEGGVAGNNEQFF TGTGCCATCAGTGAAGGAGGCGTAGCGGGGAACAATGAGCAGTTCTTC . TRBJ2-1 TRBD2 TRBV10-3
CASRLPILLSQPQHF TGTGCCAGCAGACTTCCAATCCTTTTGTCTCAGCCCCAGCATTTT . TRBJ1-5 . TRBV28
CASSLVNNEQFF TGTGCCAGCAGCTTAGTTAACAATGAGCAGTTCTTC . TRBJ2-1 . TRBV11-3
CASSLVSVSNTEAFF TGCGCCAGCAGCTTGGTCAGTGTCTCCAACACTGAAGCTTTCTTT . TRBJ1-1 . TRBV5-1
CSVEPGTTRNTEAFF TGCAGCGTTGAACCAGGGACAACACGGAACACTGAAGCTTTCTTT . TRBJ1-1 . TRBV29-1
CASSEAGQGTGELFF TGTGCCAGCAGTGAAGCGGGACAGGGTACCGGGGAGCTGTTTTTT . TRBJ2-2 TRBD1 TRBV6-1
CASSPNVARGEPEAFF TGTGCCAGTAGCCCCAATGTCGCCAGGGGAGAACCTGAAGCTTTCTTT . TRBJ1-1 . TRBV19
CASSWTASLPNSPLHF TGTGCCAGCAGTTGGACAGCCAGTCTACCAAATTCACCCCTCCACTTT few TRBJ1-6 . TRBV5-8